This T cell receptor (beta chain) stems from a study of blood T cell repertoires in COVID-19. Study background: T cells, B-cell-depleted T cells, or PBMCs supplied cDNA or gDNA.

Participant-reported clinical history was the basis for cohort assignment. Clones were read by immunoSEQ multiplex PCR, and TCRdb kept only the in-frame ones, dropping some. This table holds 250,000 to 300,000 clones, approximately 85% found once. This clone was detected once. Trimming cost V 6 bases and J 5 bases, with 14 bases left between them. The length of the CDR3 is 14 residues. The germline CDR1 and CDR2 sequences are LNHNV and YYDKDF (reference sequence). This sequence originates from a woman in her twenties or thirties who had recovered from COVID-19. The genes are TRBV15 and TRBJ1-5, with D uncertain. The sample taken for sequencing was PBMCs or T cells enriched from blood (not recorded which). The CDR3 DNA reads TGTGCCACCAGTCCGGGTGGCTCTGATCAGCCCCAGCATTTT. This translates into CATSPGGSDQPQHF.